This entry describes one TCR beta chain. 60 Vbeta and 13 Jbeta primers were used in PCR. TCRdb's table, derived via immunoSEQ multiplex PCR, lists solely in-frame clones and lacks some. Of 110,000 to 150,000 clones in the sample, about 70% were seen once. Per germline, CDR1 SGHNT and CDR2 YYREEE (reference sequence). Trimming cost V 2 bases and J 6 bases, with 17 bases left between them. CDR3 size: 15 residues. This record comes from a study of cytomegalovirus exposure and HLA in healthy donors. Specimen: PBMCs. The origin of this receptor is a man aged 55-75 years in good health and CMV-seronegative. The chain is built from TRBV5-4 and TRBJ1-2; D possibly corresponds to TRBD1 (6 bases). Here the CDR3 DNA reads TGTGCCAGCAGCTTCAATCAGGGGAGGGGAAATGGCTACACCTTC. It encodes CASSFNQGRGNGYTF. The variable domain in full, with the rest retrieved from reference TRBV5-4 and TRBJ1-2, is ETGVTQSPTHLIKTRGQQVTLRCSSQSGHNTVSWYQQALGQGPQFIFQYYREEENGRGNFPPRFSGLQFPNYSSELNVNALELDDSALYLCASSFNQGRGNGYTFGSGTRLTVV.